Shown below are 27 T cell receptor beta chains from a single sample sequenced in a study of T cell responses to AZD1222 COVID-19 vaccine. Sequenced by immunoSEQ multiplex PCR; TCRdb stores in-frame clones only, minus some. The sample has 150,000 to 200,000 clones, around 94% seen once. Here the sequenced sample was peripheral blood, taken on day 0 of AZD1222 vaccination. Receptors originate from an adult in good health.

The V and J genes are TRBV25-1 and TRBJ1-3; no firm D call. Germline-derived CDR1 and CDR2 are MGHDK and SYGVNS. The V and J ends lost 9 bases and 0 bases respectively, with 15 bases between them. The CDR3 contains 15 residues. The CDR3 loop reads CARWTVSLSGNTIYF. The DNA for the CDR3 is TGTGCCAGGTGGACCGTTTCCCTCTCTGGAAACACCATATATTTT.

The gene calls are TRBV30 and TRBJ1-1; 8 bases align to TRBD1. Germline values: CDR1 GTSNPN, CDR2 SVGIG (reference sequence). V gave up 5 bases and J gave up 3 bases; unmatched junction bases: 5. This CDR3 has 13 amino acids. The CDR3 region is CAWREQGDTEAFF. The CDR3, as DNA: TGTGCCTGGCGCGAACAGGGGGACACTGAAGCTTTCTTT.

This clone came up once. The chain uses TRBV9 and TRBJ2-3; 7 nucleotides agree with TRBD2. The germline V gene encodes CDR1 SGDLS and CDR2 YYNGEE. The CDR3 consists of 17 residues. V shed 4 bases, J shed 9 bases, and the junction held 20 bases outside the gene matches. DNA for the CDR3: TGTGCCAGCAGCCCGAGGTTGCGGGAGCCTGGTGGGTGGACGCAGTATTTT. Protein: CASSPRLREPGGWTQYF.

This rearrangement joins TRBV19 to TRBJ1-5; D not certain. The V end was cut by 5 bases, the J end by 0 bases, with 8 bases between. Germline V gene data show CDR1 as LNHDA and CDR2 as SQIVND (reference sequence). This CDR3 is 14 amino acids long. The CDR3, as DNA: TGTGCCAGTAGTGGGCAGTCTAGCAATCAGCCCCAGCATTTT. The encoded protein is CASSGQSSNQPQHF.

In this sample, this clone turned up once. This chain uses TRBV3-1 (or the pseudogene TRBV3-2) with TRBJ2-7; D gene uncertain. The CDR3 length is 12 residues. Germline V gene sequence: CDR1 LGHDT, CDR2 YNNKEL (reference sequence). Between the trimmed V and J ends, which lost 3 bases and 2 bases, there was a span of 5 bases. This chain's CDR3 is CASSHLPYEQYF. The CDR3 DNA sequence: TGTGCCAGCAGCCACCTCCCCTACGAGCAGTACTTC.

The rearrangement uses TRBV25-1 and TRBJ1-2; D uncertain. V was clipped by 3 bases and J by 4 bases, with 9 bases between them. The germline CDR1 and CDR2 sequences are MGHDK and SYGVNS. This CDR3 comprises 13 residues. Here the CDR3 reads CASSEGRIYGYTF. CDR3 in DNA: TGTGCCAGCAGTGAGGGCAGGATCTATGGCTACACCTTC.

V is TRBV7-9 and J is TRBJ2-5, with D perhaps being TRBD1 or TRBD2 (6 bases each). CDR1 and CDR2 from the germline V gene are SEHNR and FQNEAQ (reference sequence). CDR3 size: 12 residues. The V and J ends lost 10 bases and 5 bases respectively, with 14 bases between them. In DNA, the CDR3 is TGTGCCATAGGGGGGTTCGGTGAGACCCAGTACTTC. As protein: CAIGGFGETQYF. The entire variable domain, with the rest obtained from reference TRBV7-9 and TRBJ2-5, is as follows: DTGVSQNPRHKITKRGQNVTFRCDPISEHNRLYWYRQTLGQGPEFLTYFQNEAQLEKSRLLSDRFSAERPKGSFSTLEIQRTEQGDSAMYLCAIGGFGETQYFGPGTRLLVL.

The chain couples TRBV12-5 to TRBJ1-4, with D possibly matching TRBD1 (6 bases). The V gene lost 6 bases and the J gene lost 8 bases, with 13 bases spanning the gap. Germline CDR1 reads LGHNT; CDR2 reads FRNRAP. The CDR3 length is 13 residues. The CDR3 region has the DNA TGTGCTAGTGGATCAGGGGTTTACGAAAAACTGTTTTTT. This encodes CASGSGVYEKLFF.

The rearrangement links TRBV11-2 to TRBJ2-7; D may be TRBD2 (6 bases). The ends were cut back, 5 bases at V and 0 bases at J, with 14 bases in the middle. This CDR3 comprises 15 residues. CDR1 is SGHAT and CDR2 is FQNNGV in the germline V gene. The CDR3 DNA sequence: TGTGCCAGCAGCCCCCGGCGGGGCAACTCCTACGAGCAGTACTTC. The encoded protein is CASSPRRGNSYEQYF.

The chain employs TRBV7-2 and TRBJ1-1, with D unresolved. V gave up 1 base and J gave up 1 base, with 16 bases separating them. This CDR3 contains 17 residues. Germline CDR1 and CDR2: SGHTA and FQGNSA. The CDR3 loop is CASSLVGRRGENTEAFF. The CDR3 DNA follows: TGTGCCAGCAGCTTAGTCGGTCGGAGAGGAGAGAACACTGAAGCTTTCTTT.

The chain joins TRBV7-9 to TRBJ2-2; 11 nucleotides align to TRBD1. J was trimmed by 5 bases and V by 2 bases; bases with no gene match: 4. CDR1 is SEHNR and CDR2 is FQNEAQ in the germline V gene (reference sequence). This CDR3 spans 16 amino acids. The CDR3 loop is CASSLRTGGVTGELFF. The CDR3 DNA follows: TGTGCCAGCAGCTTACGGACAGGGGGCGTTACCGGGGAGCTGTTTTTT.

The chain employs TRBV10-3 and TRBJ2-1; 9 positions agree with TRBD1. Germline trimming cut 2 bases from V and 6 bases from J; bases unmatched to any gene: 2. CDR1 is ENHRY, CDR2 SYGVKD, per germline. The CDR3 contains 14 residues. CDR3 DNA sequence: TGTGCCATCAGTGAGGGACAGGGGTCCAATGAGCAGTTCTTC. Protein: CAISEGQGSNEQFF.

The chain uses TRBV6-5 and TRBJ2-5; TRBD2 matches 12 bases. The germline gives CDR1 MNHEY, CDR2 SVGAGI. J gave up 5 bases and V 6 bases, and 7 bases lay outside the gene matches. CDR3 length: 15 residues. This chain's CDR3 is CASSPTSGSWETQYF. The CDR3 DNA follows: TGTGCCAGCAGCCCGACTAGCGGGAGCTGGGAGACCCAGTACTTC.

This chain joins TRBV21-1 and TRBJ2-2; the table's D call, TRBD1, has no DNA check behind it. TRBV21-1 is an annotated pseudogene. The CDR3 loop spans 16 amino acids. The CDR3, as DNA: TGTGCCAGCAGCAAAGATCGGACAGAGTACACCGGGGAGCTGTTTTTT. It specifies CASSKDRTEYTGELFF.

This chain joins TRBV5-1 and TRBJ1-4; D is undetermined. Deletions cut 3 bases from V and 6 bases from J, with 12 bases between. The CDR3 sequence is 14 residues long. Germline V gene sequence: CDR1 SGHRS, CDR2 YFSETQ. CDR3 nucleotides: TGCGCCAGCAGCTCCCCCGAGGTGGATGAAAAACTGTTTTTT. Translated: CASSSPEVDEKLFF.

V gene TRBV5-4 combines with J gene TRBJ2-5; TRBD2 matches 8 bases. The CDR3 runs to 13 residues. The germline CDR1 and CDR2 sequences are SGHNT and YYREEE (reference sequence). V trimming: 5 bases; J trimming: 2 bases; junction bases outside the gene matches: 2. The CDR3 DNA reads TGTGCCAGCAGTACTAGCGGACAAGAGACCCAGTACTTC. Amino acids: CASSTSGQETQYF.

This sequence joins TRBV15 and TRBJ1-5; TRBD1 matches at 8 bases. The V gene end was trimmed by 5 bases and the J gene end by 5 bases; junction bases not matched to a gene: 8. The germline V gene has CDR1 LNHNV and CDR2 YYDKDF (reference sequence). The CDR3 has 15 residues. DNA of the CDR3: TGTGCCACCAGCCCTGGACAGGGAGCGGATCAGCCCCAGCATTTT. Translated: CATSPGQGADQPQHF.

This clone was seen once. The chain couples TRBV4-1 to TRBJ2-1, with 8 nucleotides matching TRBD2. V shed 4 bases, J shed 7 bases, and the junction held 12 bases outside the gene matches. Germline assignment: CDR1 MGHRA and CDR2 YSYEKL. This CDR3 is 16 amino acids long. The DNA for the CDR3 is TGCGCCAGCAGCCTTACTCCGGGACTAGATGTTAATGAGCAGTTCTTC. This sequence encodes CASSLTPGLDVNEQFF.

V gene TRBV7-6 combines with J gene TRBJ2-1, with a possible D match to TRBD2 (5 bases). The CDR3 loop spans 13 amino acids. V lost 5 bases to trimming and J lost 8 bases, with 13 bases between them. Germline CDR1 SGHVS, CDR2 FNYEAQ. CDR3 nucleotides: TGTGCCAGCAGCCTGATTGTGGAGGATGAGCAGTTCTTC. This gives the protein CASSLIVEDEQFF.

The rearrangement joins TRBV7-6 to TRBJ2-3, with D maybe TRBD2 (6 bases). Germline CDR1 is SGHVS and CDR2 is FNYEAQ. V was trimmed by 2 bases and J by 5 bases, leaving 14 bases between them. The CDR3 sequence is 15 residues long. Written as DNA, the CDR3 is TGTGCCAGCAGCTTAAATCAGGCGGGGCAAGATACGCAGTATTTT. Its protein is CASSLNQAGQDTQYF. The variable domain in full, completed from reference TRBV7-6 and TRBJ2-3, reads GAGVSQSPRYKVTKRGQDVALRCDPISGHVSLYWYRQALGQGPEFLTYFNYEAQQDKSGLPNDRFSAERPEGSISTLTIQRTEQRDSAMYRCASSLNQAGQDTQYFGPGTRLTVL.

The V call is TRBV4-1, the J call TRBJ1-1, with D perhaps matching TRBD1 (6 bases). This CDR3 is built from 16 residues. Germline CDR1 reads MGHRA; CDR2 reads YSYEKL. V was clipped by 4 bases and J by 0 bases, with 15 bases between them. The CDR3 region is CASSPEPGQMNTEAFF. The DNA for the CDR3 is TGCGCCAGCAGCCCCGAACCGGGACAAATGAACACTGAAGCTTTCTTT.

The chain employs TRBV20-1 and TRBJ1-5, with a possible D match to TRBD1 (6 bases). Trimming removed 3 bases from V and 7 bases from J, with 16 bases in between. The CDR3 spans 14 residues. The germline V gene has CDR1 DFQATT and CDR2 SNEGSKA (reference sequence). The CDR3 region is CSASPAGAGQPQHF. The CDR3 DNA is TGCAGTGCTAGTCCTGCGGGGGCAGGACAGCCCCAGCATTTT.

Turning to this clone: The same CDR3 arises from other DNA sequences in this sample as well. The chain couples TRBV29-1 to TRBJ1-1; 7 bases are shared with TRBD1. Germline CDR1 is SQVTM and CDR2 is ANQGSEA. The CDR3 is 12 residues long. The V gene end was trimmed by 6 bases and the J gene end by 1 base; junction bases not matched to a gene: 2. The CDR3 spells CSVGQKNTEAFF. In DNA form, the CDR3 reads TGCAGCGTGGGACAGAAGAACACTGAAGCTTTCTTT.

The chain joins TRBV10-1 to TRBJ1-1, with D uncertain. The CDR3 is 13 residues long. Trimming removed 3 bases from V and 4 bases from J, with 9 bases in between. The germline V gene encodes CDR1 WNHNN and CDR2 SYGVQD (reference sequence). DNA for the CDR3: TGCGCCAGCAGTGAAGGTGGCCGCACTGAAGCTTTCTTT. The encoded protein is CASSEGGRTEAFF.

The chain joins TRBV6-5 to TRBJ2-5, with D perhaps matching TRBD1 or TRBD2 (6 bases each). Trimming stripped 2 bases from V and 13 bases from J, with 17 bases between. The CDR3 has 13 residues. Per the germline V gene, CDR1 is MNHEY and CDR2 is SVGAGI. The CDR3 coding sequence is TGTGCCAGCAGTTACGGGGGGCTAGCCAGACGGTACTTC. This translates into CASSYGGLARRYF.

V usage is TRBV5-6 and J usage is TRBJ2-7; possibly TRBD1 for D (6 bases). Germline V lookup: CDR1 SGHDT, CDR2 YYEEEE. The CDR3 loop spans 14 amino acids. V lost 4 bases and J 7 bases, leaving 18 bases between the germline ends. This CDR3 reads CASSSLGQSREQYF. CDR3 nucleotides: TGTGCCAGCAGCAGCCTAGGACAGTCGAGGGAGCAGTACTTC. The complete variable domain, with remaining parts taken from reference TRBV5-6 and TRBJ2-7, reads DAGVTQSPTHLIKTRGQQVTLRCSPKSGHDTVSWYQQALGQGPQFIFQYYEEEERQRGNFPDRFSGHQFPNYSSELNVNALLLGDSALYLCASSSLGQSREQYFGPGTRLTVT.

The chain carries TRBV7-2 and TRBJ2-7; TRBD2 matches at 7 bases. Germline V gene lookup returns CDR1 SGHTA and CDR2 FQGNSA. Losses at the gene ends were 2 bases for V and 7 bases for J; bases not matched to a gene: 14. This CDR3 is built from 16 residues. CDR3 DNA sequence: TGTGCCAGCAGCTTATTAGCTAGCGGAGCTGGATGGGAGCAGTACTTC. It translates to CASSLLASGAGWEQYF.